A selection of T cell receptor beta chains follows, all from one sample in a study of regulatory T cells in long-lasting Graves disease. TCRdb re-called the multiplex PCR reads through MiXCR, storing one row per CDR3 protein. The sample lists 400,000 to 500,000 distinct CDR3 sequences; around 20% were seen once. Sequenced here: peripheral blood mononuclear cells (PBMCs), sampled when the disease was refractory, from a patient treated with antithyroid drugs. The origin of the receptors is a female donor with Graves disease. CDR3s include the opening cysteine and the closing phenylalanine or tryptophan. The D gene is left open where the match is weak. Clone sizes are given selectively: once, few, many, or a class where the clone is expanded.

cdr3_length	d_call	v_call	clone_size	j_call	cdr3_nt	cdr3_aa
14	NA	TRBV7-8	few	TRBJ1-1	TGTGCCAGCAGCCTCCGGCAGGGGTGGGCTGAAGCTTTCTTT	CASSLRQGWAEAFF
15	NA	TRBV11-2	few	TRBJ1-6	TGTGCCAGCAGTACGTTAGGGAAGCAAAATTCACCCCTCCACTTT	CASSTLGKQNSPLHF
16	NA	TRBV13	few	TRBJ2-1	TGTGCCAGCAGCTTTCGGGTCGGAATGGTTAGGAATGAGCAGTTCTTC	CASSFRVGMVRNEQFF
18	NA	TRBV12-3/TRBV12-4	once	TRBJ2-6	TGTGCCAGCACTAAAACGTCTCTTTTGGGGCCTGGGGCCAACGTCCTGACTTTC	CASTKTSLLGPGANVLTF
14	NA	TRBV27	NA	TRBJ2-7	TGTGCCAGCAGTTTAGGGACGGATACCTACGAGCAGTACTTC	CASSLGTDTYEQYF
16	TRBD1	TRBV6-4	few	TRBJ1-1	TGTGCCAGCAGGCCTGGGACAGGGGCTTCAAACGCTGAAGCTTTCTTT	CASRPGTGASNAEAFF
17	NA	TRBV28	few	TRBJ1-5	TGTGCCAGCAGTTCCGGGAATGTTGGGGCTTCGGGTCAGCCCCAGCATTTT	CASSSGNVGASGQPQHF
15	TRBD2	TRBV7-2	NA	TRBJ2-3	TGTGCCAGCGTAACGACTAGCGGGAAAGCAGATACGCAGTATTTT	CASVTTSGKADTQYF
15	NA	TRBV6-1	NA	TRBJ2-1	TGTGCCAGCAGTCCCGGGACTCTCTCCTACAATGAGCAGTTCTTC	CASSPGTLSYNEQFF
18	NA	TRBV3-1	NA	TRBJ2-3	TGTGCCAGCAGCCAATCGCTCCCCTCGGGACTCTCCACAGATACGCAGTATTTT	CASSQSLPSGLSTDTQYF
19	NA	TRBV5-1	NA	TRBJ2-4	TGCGCCAGCAGCTCACACTACCGGACACTAGGGCTAGCCAAAAACATTCAGTACTTC	CASSSHYRTLGLAKNIQYF
17	TRBD1	TRBV9	few	TRBJ2-2	TGTGCCAGCAACGACCCTACTAGGACAGGGGTCACCGGGGAGCTGTTTTTT	CASNDPTRTGVTGELFF
13	NA	TRBV12-3/TRBV12-4	many	TRBJ2-7	TGTGCCAGCAGTTTACCAGGGTTACACGAGCAGTACTTC	CASSLPGLHEQYF
15	NA	TRBV5-1	NA	TRBJ2-7	TGCGCCAGCAGCGCGTACCGGGACCAGTCCTACGAGCAGTACTTC	CASSAYRDQSYEQYF
12	NA	TRBV3-2	many	TRBJ1-1	TGTGCCAGCAGCCGGGAAACAGGTGAAGCTTTCTTT	CASSRETGEAFF
13	NA	TRBV18	NA	TRBJ2-7	TGTGCCAGCTCACCAAGGGAATCCTACGAGCAGTACTTC	CASSPRESYEQYF
14	TRBD1	TRBV5-8	few	TRBJ1-3	TGTGCCAGCAGCAGACAGGGAACTGGAAACACCATATATTTT	CASSRQGTGNTIYF
14	TRBD2	TRBV20-1	many	TRBJ2-7	TGCAGTGCTAGAGATACTAGCGGGAGAGACGAGCAGTACTTC	CSARDTSGRDEQYF
13	TRBD1	TRBV29-1	many	TRBJ1-1	TGCAGCGTTGGGGACAGCGGGGACCTTGAAGCTTTCTTT	CSVGDSGDLEAFF
14	TRBD1	TRBV6-1	many	TRBJ1-1	TGTGCCAGCAGATGGGACAGGGGGCAAACTGAAGCTTTCTTT	CASRWDRGQTEAFF
13	NA	TRBV6-1	few	TRBJ2-7	TGTGCCAGCAGTAGGGCCGAATACTACGAGCAGTACTTC	CASSRAEYYEQYF
16	NA	TRBV5-5	few	TRBJ1-5	TGTGCCAGCAGCTTGAGTTCCAGCAATAGGAATCAGCCCCAGCATTTT	CASSLSSSNRNQPQHF
14	TRBD1	TRBV19	NA	TRBJ1-4	TGTGCCAGTACCGCCGGGACAGCGGATGAAAAACTGTTTTTT	CASTAGTADEKLFF
13	NA	TRBV7-9	few	TRBJ1-5	TGTGCCAGCAGCTTACGAAATGGTCAGCCCCAGCATTTT	CASSLRNGQPQHF
15	TRBD1	TRBV30	few	TRBJ1-5	TGTGCCTGGGCTGATGGGACAGGGGGCAATCAGCCCCAGCATTTT	CAWADGTGGNQPQHF
13	NA	TRBV30	few	TRBJ1-1	TGTGCCTGGAGAGGTTTGGGGGGCACTGAAGCTTTCTTT	CAWRGLGGTEAFF
14	TRBD1	TRBV7-9	NA	TRBJ2-7	TGTGCCAGCATCCTTGACAGGGGCCGGTGGGAGCAGTACTTC	CASILDRGRWEQYF
15	NA	TRBV15	few	TRBJ1-5	TGTGCCACCAGCAGACCCGAGACAGCTTATCAGCCCCAGCATTTT	CATSRPETAYQPQHF
14	NA	TRBV29-1	NA	TRBJ2-7	TGCAGCGTAACCTACGGGACATTGTCCTACGAGCAGTACTTC	CSVTYGTLSYEQYF
13	NA	TRBV7-8	few	TRBJ1-2	TGTGCCAGCAGCGACAAGGGACCGGGGGGCTACACCTTC	CASSDKGPGGYTF
14	TRBD1	TRBV6-1	many	TRBJ2-5	TGTGCCAGCAGACGGGACAGCCCCCAAGAGACCCAGTACTTC	CASRRDSPQETQYF
16	TRBD1	TRBV7-8	many	TRBJ1-2	TGTGCCAGCAGCTTAAGTGGACAGGCTCCTAACTATGGCTACACCTTC	CASSLSGQAPNYGYTF
15	NA	TRBV5-1	NA	TRBJ2-5	TGCGCCAGCAGCTTGGCGCTAGCGTCCCAAGAGACCCAGTACTTC	CASSLALASQETQYF
15	NA	TRBV5-1	NA	TRBJ2-3	TGCGCCAGCAGCTTGGATCGGGCTAGTCCAGATACGCAGTATTTT	CASSLDRASPDTQYF
15	NA	TRBV10-3	NA	TRBJ2-7	TGTGCCATCAATTCTCGCGGGACGACCTCCTACGAGCAGTACTTC	CAINSRGTTSYEQYF
17	NA	TRBV6-2/TRBV6-3	NA	TRBJ2-7	TGTGCCAGCAGTTACTCGGGGACTGTAAGCAGCTCCTACGAGCAGTACTTC	CASSYSGTVSSSYEQYF
12	NA	TRBV10-3	NA	TRBJ1-2	TGTGCCATCAGTGACGGGAACTATGGCTACACCTTC	CAISDGNYGYTF